The 10 T cell receptor beta chains given below trace back to one sample, sequenced in a study of T-cell memory formation after mild COVID-19. TCRdb reprocessed the 5' RACE reads via MiXCR and lists one record per CDR3 protein. The sample consists of about 340,000 distinct CDR3 sequences, about 15% of them appearing once. Sequencing used PBMCs or a T cell subset sorted from them (not recorded which). These receptors all come from a man aged 18 to 30 who had mild COVID-19 (a few samples of this study predate the infection). Cell type and time point are not known.

This clonotype was seen a few times. V is TRBV6-2 or TRBV6-3 and J is TRBJ2-7; D not resolved. The germline CDR1 and CDR2 sequences are MNHEY and SVGEGT. The CDR3 is made up of 13 amino acids. V lost 2 bases, J lost 6 bases, and 11 bases lay in between. The CDR3, as DNA: TGTGCCAGCAGTTACCCAGACCTTTCCGAGCAGTACTTC. It encodes CASSYPDLSEQYF.

This chain connects TRBV12-3 or TRBV12-4 to TRBJ1-2; D gene unclear. Trimming pared 4 bases from V and 7 bases from J, leaving 7 bases between. There are 11 residues in the CDR3. For the CDR3, the DNA is TGTGCCAGCAGTTCTTTTAGTGGCTACACCTTC. Its translation is CASSSFSGYTF.

Concerning this clonotype: A much larger clonotype is one base distant, so this may be a read error. The J gene is TRBJ2-1, the V gene TRBV5-1, with 8 nucleotides matching TRBD1. Germline V gene data show CDR1 as SGHRS and CDR2 as YFSETQ. V lost 6 bases and J lost 2; bases outside the gene matches: 4. CDR3 length: 14 amino acids. CDR3 sequence (DNA): TGCGCCAGCACCCGACAGGGGCCCTACAATGAGCAGTTCTTC. Its protein is CASTRQGPYNEQFF.

This chain links TRBV12-3 or TRBV12-4 with TRBJ2-2; D unclear. The CDR3 has 14 amino acids. Trimming took 7 bases from V and 4 from J, leaving 13 bases between them. This CDR3 is CASTPNLSTGELFF. CDR3 DNA sequence: TGTGCCAGCACCCCTAACTTGTCCACCGGGGAGCTGTTTTTT.

This clonotype occurred once. The rearrangement joins TRBV4-1 to TRBJ2-5; D remains ambiguous. Between the trimmed V and J ends, which lost 0 bases and 7 bases, there was a span of 6 bases. Germline-derived CDR1 and CDR2 are MGHRA and YSYEKL. The CDR3 spans 12 residues. This chain's CDR3 is CASSQEGRTQYF. DNA for the CDR3: TGCGCCAGCAGCCAAGAGGGCAGGACCCAGTACTTC.

This clonotype occurred many times. The chain recombines TRBV5-1 with TRBJ1-1; 8 bases line up with TRBD1. CDR3 length: 13 amino acids. V lost 3 bases and J lost 8; bases outside the gene matches: 6. Germline V gives CDR1 SGHRS, CDR2 YFSETQ. The CDR3 DNA reads as TGCGCCAGCAGCTCGCGACAGGGGACCGAAGCTTTCTTT. Translating gives CASSSRQGTEAFF.

This chain uses TRBV4-1 with TRBJ2-6, with D hard to call. The CDR3 totals 17 residues. V lost 0 bases and J 4 bases, leaving 13 bases between the germline ends. Germline V gene data show CDR1 as MGHRA and CDR2 as YSYEKL. The CDR3 region has the DNA TGCGCCAGCAGCCAAGATGAAGGGTACGCCGGGGCCAACGTCCTGACTTTC. This sequence encodes CASSQDEGYAGANVLTF.

The table lists this clonotype with a few counts. The chain joins TRBV21-1 to TRBJ2-7; the listed D gene, TRBD1, was not tested against the DNA. TRBV21-1 is designated a pseudogene. This CDR3 is 16 amino acids long. The CDR3 coding sequence is TGTGCCAGCAGCTCAAGGAGGCCCAGGGGGCAGGGGGAGCAGTACTTC. It yields the protein CASSSRRPRGQGEQYF.

J is TRBJ1-2 and V is TRBV20-1; a weak D match, TRBD1 (5 bases). The V and J ends lost 0 bases and 4 bases respectively, with 9 bases between them. The CDR3 sequence is 13 residues long. Germline CDR1 is DFQATT and CDR2 is SNEGSKA (reference sequence). This chain's CDR3 is CSAREAGPYGYTF. The CDR3 DNA follows: TGCAGTGCTAGAGAGGCGGGGCCCTATGGCTACACCTTC.

The V gene is TRBV21-1, the J gene TRBJ2-7. TRBV21-1 is noted as a pseudogene. The CDR3 has 11 residues. CDR3 in amino acids: CASSKHAEQYV. CDR3 DNA: TGTGCCAGCAGCAAACACGCCGAGCAGTACGTC.